This passage covers 7 T cell receptor beta chains from one sample sequenced in a study of blood T cell repertoires in COVID-19. Produced via immunoSEQ multiplex PCR; TCRdb's table is partial and in-frame only. Of tens of thousands of clones listed, 75% to 95% were seen once; the top ten hold around 9.1%. Sequencing used peripheral blood. The receptors stem from a woman older than 75 with active COVID-19.

As regards this clone: This specimen includes other DNA sequences encoding the same CDR3. The chain uses TRBV5-6 and TRBJ2-3, with 11 bases fitting TRBD2. V was pared by 4 bases and J by 2 bases, with 6 bases of the junction left unmatched. Germline CDR1 and CDR2: SGHDT and YYEEEE. The CDR3 consists of 16 residues. The CDR3 DNA is TGTGCCAGCAGCCGAGGGACTAGCGGTTCCACAGATACGCAGTATTTT. Amino acids: CASSRGTSGSTDTQYF.

This clone was counted a single time. This chain links TRBV2 with TRBJ1-1; TRBD1 matches at 9 bases. This CDR3 region has 17 residues. The germline V gene encodes CDR1 SNHLY and CDR2 FYNNEI. Trimming removed 10 bases from V and 4 bases from J; junction bases left unmatched: 19. CDR3 residues: CATLMRDRVRGGTEAFF. The CDR3, as DNA: TGTGCCACCCTCATGAGGGACAGGGTACGGGGTGGCACTGAAGCTTTCTTT.

V is TRBV3-1 (or the pseudogene TRBV3-2) and J is TRBJ2-3; 9 bases are shared with TRBD1. V lost 8 bases to trimming and J lost 7 bases; unmatched junction nucleotides: 10. This CDR3 contains 14 residues. The germline gives CDR1 LGHDT, CDR2 YNNKEL (reference sequence). The CDR3 protein is CASLGDRDSNTQYF. In nucleotides, the CDR3 is TGTGCCAGCCTTGGGGACAGGGATTCAAATACGCAGTATTTT.

This clone showed up just a few times. V gene TRBV29-1 combines with J gene TRBJ2-6; D unresolved. V dropped 7 bases and J dropped 2 bases, with 6 bases sitting between them. Germline CDR1 reads SQVTM; CDR2 reads ANQGSEA. The CDR3 has 12 residues. This chain's CDR3 is CSAQAGANVLTF. CDR3 in DNA: TGCAGCGCCCAGGCTGGGGCCAACGTCCTGACTTTC.

V and J are TRBV27 and TRBJ2-1, with 15 bases that match TRBD2. Germline V gives CDR1 MNHEY, CDR2 SMNVEV (reference sequence). The trim removed 6 bases at V and 4 bases at J, leaving 10 bases unmatched. This CDR3 has 18 residues. CDR3: CASSPRTSGGVGYNEQFF. The CDR3 DNA reads as TGTGCCAGCAGCCCGAGGACTAGCGGGGGGGTAGGATACAATGAGCAGTTCTTC.

The V gene is TRBV15, the J gene TRBJ2-2; D is undetermined. Germline values: CDR1 LNHNV, CDR2 YYDKDF (reference sequence). The CDR3 has 16 residues. Trimming shortened V by 0 bases and J by 0 bases, and 8 bases separated the two germline ends. The CDR3 region is CATSREASANTGELFF. In DNA, the CDR3 is TGTGCCACCAGCAGAGAGGCAAGCGCGAACACCGGGGAGCTGTTTTTT.

The V and J genes are TRBV4-1 and TRBJ2-1, with 7 bases that match TRBD2. The CDR3 runs to 15 residues. V lost 4 bases, J lost 6 bases, and 9 bases stayed unmatched. CDR1 and CDR2 (germline): MGHRA, YSYEKL. The CDR3 DNA reads as TGCGCCAGCAGCCGAGGATATGGCGGGGGCAATGAGCAGTTCTTC. This translates into CASSRGYGGGNEQFF.